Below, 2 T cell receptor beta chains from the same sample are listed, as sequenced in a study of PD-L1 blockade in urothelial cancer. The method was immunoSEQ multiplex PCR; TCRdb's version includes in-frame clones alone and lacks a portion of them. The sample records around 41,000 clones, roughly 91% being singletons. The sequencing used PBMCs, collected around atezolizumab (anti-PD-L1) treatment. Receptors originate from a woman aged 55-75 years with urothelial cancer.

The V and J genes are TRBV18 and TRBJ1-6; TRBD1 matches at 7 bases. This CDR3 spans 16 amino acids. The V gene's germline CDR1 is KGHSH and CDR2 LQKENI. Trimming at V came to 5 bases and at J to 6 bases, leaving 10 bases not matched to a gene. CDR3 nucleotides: TGTGCCAGCTCATACCGACAGGGCATGAGTAATTCACCCCTCCACTTT. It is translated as CASSYRQGMSNSPLHF.

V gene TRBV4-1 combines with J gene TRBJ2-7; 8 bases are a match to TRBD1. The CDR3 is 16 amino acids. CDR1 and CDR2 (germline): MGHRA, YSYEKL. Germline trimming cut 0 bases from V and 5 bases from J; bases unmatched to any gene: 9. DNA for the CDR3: TGCGCCAGCAGCCAAGATTCGAGACAGGGGCTCCACGAGCAGTACTTC. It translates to CASSQDSRQGLHEQYF.